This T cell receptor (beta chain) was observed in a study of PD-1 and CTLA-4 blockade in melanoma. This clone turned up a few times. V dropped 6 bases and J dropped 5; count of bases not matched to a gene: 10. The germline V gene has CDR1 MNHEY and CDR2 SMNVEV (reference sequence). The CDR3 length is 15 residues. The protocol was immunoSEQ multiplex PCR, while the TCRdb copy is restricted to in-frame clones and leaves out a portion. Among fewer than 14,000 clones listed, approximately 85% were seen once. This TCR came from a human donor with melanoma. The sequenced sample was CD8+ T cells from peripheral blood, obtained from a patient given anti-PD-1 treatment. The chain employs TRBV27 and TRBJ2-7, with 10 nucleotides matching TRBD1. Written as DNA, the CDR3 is TGTGCCAGCAGCCTTATAAGGGGACAGGGGAACGAGCAGTACTTC. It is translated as CASSLIRGQGNEQYF.